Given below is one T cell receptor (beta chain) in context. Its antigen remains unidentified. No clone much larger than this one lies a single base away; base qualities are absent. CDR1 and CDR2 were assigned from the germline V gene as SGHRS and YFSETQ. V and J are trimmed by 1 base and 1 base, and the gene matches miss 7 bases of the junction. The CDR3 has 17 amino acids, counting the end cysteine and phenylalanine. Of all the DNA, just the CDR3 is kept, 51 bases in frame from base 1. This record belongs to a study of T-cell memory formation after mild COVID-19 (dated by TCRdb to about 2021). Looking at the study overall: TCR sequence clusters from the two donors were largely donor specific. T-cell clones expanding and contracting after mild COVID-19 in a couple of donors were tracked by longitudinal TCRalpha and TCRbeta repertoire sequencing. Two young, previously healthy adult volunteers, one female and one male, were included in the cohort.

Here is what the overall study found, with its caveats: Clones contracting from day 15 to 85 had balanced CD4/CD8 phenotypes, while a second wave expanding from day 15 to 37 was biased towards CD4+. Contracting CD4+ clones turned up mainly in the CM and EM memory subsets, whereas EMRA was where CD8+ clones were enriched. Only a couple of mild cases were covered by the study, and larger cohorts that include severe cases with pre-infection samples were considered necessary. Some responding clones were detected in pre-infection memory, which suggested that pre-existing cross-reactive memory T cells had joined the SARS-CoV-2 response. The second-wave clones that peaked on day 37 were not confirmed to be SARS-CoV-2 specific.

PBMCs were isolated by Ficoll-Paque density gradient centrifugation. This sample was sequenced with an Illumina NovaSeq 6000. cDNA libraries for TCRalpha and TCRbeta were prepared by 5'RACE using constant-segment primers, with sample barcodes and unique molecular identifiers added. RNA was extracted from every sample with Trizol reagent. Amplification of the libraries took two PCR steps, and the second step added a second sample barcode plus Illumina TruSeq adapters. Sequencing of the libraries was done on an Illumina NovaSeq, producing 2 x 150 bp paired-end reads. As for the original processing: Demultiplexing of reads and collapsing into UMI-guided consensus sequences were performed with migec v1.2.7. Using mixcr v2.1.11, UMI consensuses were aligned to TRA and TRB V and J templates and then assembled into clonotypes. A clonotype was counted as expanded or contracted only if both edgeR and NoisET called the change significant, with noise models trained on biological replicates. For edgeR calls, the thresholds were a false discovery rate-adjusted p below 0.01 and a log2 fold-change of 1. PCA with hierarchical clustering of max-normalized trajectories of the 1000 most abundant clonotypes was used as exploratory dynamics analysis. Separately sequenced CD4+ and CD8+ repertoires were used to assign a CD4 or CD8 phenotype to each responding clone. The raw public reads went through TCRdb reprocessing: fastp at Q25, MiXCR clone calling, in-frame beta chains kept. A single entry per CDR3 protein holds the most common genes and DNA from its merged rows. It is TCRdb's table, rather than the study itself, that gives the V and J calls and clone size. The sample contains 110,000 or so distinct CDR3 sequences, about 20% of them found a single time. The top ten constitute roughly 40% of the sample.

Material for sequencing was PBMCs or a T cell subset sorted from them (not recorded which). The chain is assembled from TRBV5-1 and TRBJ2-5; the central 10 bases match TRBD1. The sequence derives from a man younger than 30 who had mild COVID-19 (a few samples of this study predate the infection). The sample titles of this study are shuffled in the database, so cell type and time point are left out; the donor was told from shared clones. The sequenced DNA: TGCGCCAGCAGCTTGTGGTCGGGACAGGGGCCCCAAGAGACCCAGTACTTC. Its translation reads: CASSLWSGQGPQETQYF.